These 9 T cell receptor beta chains share one sample of origin, sequenced in a study of blood T cell repertoires in COVID-19. Produced via immunoSEQ multiplex PCR; TCRdb's table is partial and in-frame only. The sample records about 190,000 clones, nearly 90% being singletons. Sequencing used peripheral blood. These TCRs come from a middle-aged man with acute or convalescent COVID-19.

The sample holds a few counts of this clone. The chain uses TRBV15 and TRBJ2-4; 10 bases map to TRBD2. The CDR3 runs 16 residues. Trimming took 0 bases from V and 6 from J; bases not matched to a gene: 5. CDR1 LNHNV and CDR2 YYDKDF come from the germline V gene (reference sequence). Written as DNA, the CDR3 is TGTGCCACCAGCAGAGAGAAAGCGGGAGGGAGAAACATTCAGTACTTC. Translating it yields CATSREKAGGRNIQYF.

This clone was counted a single time. V gene TRBV7-9 combines with J gene TRBJ2-7; 7 bases match TRBD2. After removal of 5 bases from V and 7 bases from J, the junction contained 8 bases not matched to a gene. The CDR3 has 13 residues. Germline CDR1 reads SEHNR; CDR2 reads FQNEAQ (reference sequence). As DNA, the CDR3 is TGTGCCAGCAGCCCCGGTTGGGGGGGTGAGCAGTACTTC. It yields the protein CASSPGWGGEQYF.

V and J are TRBV2 and TRBJ2-5; D might be TRBD2 (6 bases). V was cut by 6 bases and J by 5 bases, with 19 bases left in between. CDR3 length: 15 amino acids. Germline lookup yields CDR1 SNHLY and CDR2 FYNNEI. This CDR3 is CASRSRSGVGETQYF. DNA for the CDR3: TGTGCCAGCAGGTCCCGGTCGGGGGTAGGTGAGACCCAGTACTTC.

The chain links TRBV5-1 to TRBJ2-1; 7 bases agree with TRBD2. Germline-derived CDR1 and CDR2 are SGHRS and YFSETQ. The CDR3 extends over 15 amino acids. V lost 7 bases to trimming and J lost 0 bases; unmatched junction nucleotides: 7. The DNA of the CDR3 is TGCGCCAGCGCCCCGGGGGGAAGCTCCTACAATGAGCAGTTCTTC. Residues: CASAPGGSSYNEQFF.

CDR3: CASSQTGTGGYEQYF. CDR3 nucleotides: TGTGCCAGCAGCCAGACCGGGACAGGGGGTTACGAGCAGTACTTC. The V call is TRBV14, the J call TRBJ2-7, with 11 bases identical to TRBD1. The CDR3 consists of 15 residues. Per germline, CDR1 SGHDN and CDR2 FVKESK. J gave up 4 bases and V 3 bases, and 5 bases lay outside the gene matches. Full variable domain (rest looked up from reference TRBV14 and TRBJ2-7): EAGVTQFPSHSVIEKGQTVTLRCDPISGHDNLYWYRRVMGKEIKFLLHFVKESKQDESGMPNNRFLAERTGGTYSTLKVQPAELEDSGVYFCASSQTGTGGYEQYFGPGTRLTVT.

The chain is built from TRBV2 and TRBJ1-5; no definite D call. CDR3 length: 12 amino acids. The germline gives CDR1 SNHLY, CDR2 FYNNEI. V lost 3 bases and J lost 6, with 6 bases in between. CDR3 coding DNA: TGTGCCAGCAGTGACAATAGTCAGCCCCAGCATTTT. Encoded protein: CASSDNSQPQHF.

The chain joins TRBV11-2 to TRBJ2-7; 8 bases match TRBD1. V dropped 3 bases and J dropped 2; count of bases not matched to a gene: 6. The CDR3 runs 15 residues. CDR1 and CDR2 from the germline V gene are SGHAT and FQNNGV. The CDR3 protein is CASSFGQGAAYEQYV. CDR3 nucleotides: TGTGCCAGCAGCTTCGGGCAGGGGGCAGCCTACGAGCAGTACGTC.

The chain recombines TRBV5-1 with TRBJ2-2; TRBD1 might be the D (5 bases). Trimming pared 3 bases from V and 6 bases from J, leaving 15 bases between. The germline CDR1 and CDR2 sequences are SGHRS and YFSETQ. The CDR3 length is 15 residues. The CDR3 sequence is CASSSRTRKAGELFF. The CDR3 coding sequence is TGCGCCAGCAGCTCCAGGACACGCAAAGCCGGGGAGCTGTTTTTT.

The chain is built from TRBV28 and TRBJ1-5; no reliable D call. Trimming took 5 bases from V and 0 from J, leaving 8 bases between them. The germline gives CDR1 MDHEN, CDR2 SYDVKM. This CDR3 has 14 amino acids. DNA for the CDR3: TGTGCCAGCAGTCCCCTCTATAGCAATCAGCCCCAGCATTTT. This encodes CASSPLYSNQPQHF.